Described below is a single T cell receptor beta chain sequence and its context. No antigen is known for it. The sequenced fragment ends 3 residues before the CDR3 boundary, so the rest is inferred from the germline J gene. Sequencing used immunoSEQ multiplex PCR; TCRdb keeps in-frame clones, though not all of them. This listing includes roughly 38,000 clones. The sample belongs to a study of T cells in women clearing cervical HPV infection. Study-wide background: With HLA typing for only a few women, HLA confounding remains possible.

Trimming cost V 2 bases and J 4 bases; bases outside gene matches: 6. Per the germline V gene, CDR1 is SNHLY and CDR2 is FYNNEI. The length of the CDR3 is 16 residues. Cervical HPV DNA detected by MY09/MY11 PCR, typed by dot-blot. Study-level results: It is unknown whether associations predate infection; no effector/memory or HPV-specific sorting. TRBV6-7 abundance was lower in cases than controls (around 0.11% versus 0.16%).

The rearrangement joins TRBV2 to TRBJ2-3, with TRBD2 matching 10 bases. Sequencing was done on a sample of blood buffy coat. This clonotype was obtained from a woman between 18 and 75 years old with a cervical HPV16 infection that either progressed to CIN3+ or cleared (not recorded which). CDR3 region: CASSERLAGGPDTQYF. The part of the CDR3 DNA that was read is TGTGCCAGCAGTGAACGTTTAGCGGGGGGCCCAGATACG.